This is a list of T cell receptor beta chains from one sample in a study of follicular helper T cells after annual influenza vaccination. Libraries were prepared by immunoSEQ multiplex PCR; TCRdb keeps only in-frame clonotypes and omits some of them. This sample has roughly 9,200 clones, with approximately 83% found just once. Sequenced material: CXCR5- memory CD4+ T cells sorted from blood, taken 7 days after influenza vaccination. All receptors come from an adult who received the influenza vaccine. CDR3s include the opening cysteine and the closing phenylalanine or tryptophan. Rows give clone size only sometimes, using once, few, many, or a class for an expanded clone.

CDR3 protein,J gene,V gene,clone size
CASTSFGTGLYGYTF,TRBJ1-2,TRBV28,-
CASSVIGETQYF,TRBJ2-5,TRBV7-8,-
CASSSLAGGATDTQYF,TRBJ2-3,TRBV5-1,-
CASSQGQANTGELFF,TRBJ2-2,TRBV21-1,-
CASSGTSGGSYTGELFF,TRBJ2-2,TRBV2,-
CAISERAGLNEKLFF,TRBJ1-4,TRBV10-3,-
CASSATGRGPQHF,TRBJ1-5,TRBV28,-
CASSPDRAVNSEKLFF,TRBJ1-4,TRBV27,-
CASSLGGQPPYNSPLHF,TRBJ1-6,TRBV5-4,-
CASSRPGLAGQETQYF,TRBJ2-5,TRBV6-6,-
CASSPRTGGDQPQHF,TRBJ1-5,TRBV18,-
CASRDRGNTGELFF,TRBJ2-2,TRBV18,-
CASSLANYGYTF,TRBJ1-2,TRBV5-1,-
CASSDMRSSNTEAFF,TRBJ1-1,TRBV6-1,-
CASSLGGGGTGEQYF,TRBJ2-7,TRBV11-2,-
CASSSGGAGRVNEQFF,TRBJ2-1,TRBV9,-
CASSLERGTEAFF,TRBJ1-1,TRBV11-2,once
CASSPQGNYGYTF,TRBJ1-2,TRBV27,-
CASSYLGQENQPQHF,TRBJ1-5,TRBV6-6,once
CASSFGSGQGFTGELFF,TRBJ2-2,TRBV5-6,-
CAISAASGANVLTF,TRBJ2-6,TRBV10-3,-
CASGFQGESTEAFF,TRBJ1-1,TRBV12-5,few
CASSQESNNPTNEKLFF,TRBJ1-4,TRBV4-3,-
CASSLDQHTEAFF,TRBJ1-1,TRBV7-9,-
CASSPVPGLASYEQYF,TRBJ2-7,TRBV7-2,-
CASSAMGQYSNQPQHF,TRBJ1-5,TRBV28,-
CSVVSPGSGANVLTF,TRBJ2-6,TRBV29-1,-
CASTPRQDYEQYF,TRBJ2-7,TRBV6-5,-
CASGPLSANYGYTF,TRBJ1-2,TRBV9,-
CASSGGQTNEKLFF,TRBJ1-4,TRBV2,-
CASSWGTIQYF,TRBJ2-4,TRBV11-2,-
CASSQQGLFGYTF,TRBJ1-2,TRBV19,-
CASRTLLGAEKLFF,TRBJ1-4,TRBV6-5,-
CASKGGNSGNTIYF,TRBJ1-3,TRBV19,-
CASSSNRGQWFF,TRBJ2-1,TRBV7-2,once
CASSQDRGAGDHPGGELFF,TRBJ2-2,TRBV4-2,once
CASSEYIEQYF,TRBJ2-7,TRBV25-1,-
CASSPGLGFGQPQHF,TRBJ1-5,TRBV6-5,once
CAWSVLDRAIEAFF,TRBJ1-1,TRBV30,-
CASSPRTEDGYTF,TRBJ1-2,TRBV5-1,-
CASSYLTIGGLEKLFF,TRBJ1-4,TRBV6-5,-
CASSAAGLAGEPQHF,TRBJ1-5,TRBV19,-
CASSLGARLDQPQHF,TRBJ1-5,TRBV5-5,-
CASSITGVNEQYF,TRBJ2-7,TRBV19,-
CASSVAQRGGLGQETQYF,TRBJ2-5,TRBV9,-
CASSYYGVSGNTIYF,TRBJ1-3,TRBV6-5,-
CASSRDTEAFF,TRBJ1-1,TRBV6-5,-
CAWKTGGASSGNTIYF,TRBJ1-3,TRBV30,-
CASSSLSEGWAYGYTF,TRBJ1-2,TRBV7-8,-
CASSLRPSGQGNEKLFF,TRBJ1-4,TRBV27,-
CASTPGGSPEKLFF,TRBJ1-4,TRBV28,once
CAWSGGAVGTQYF,TRBJ2-5,TRBV30,once
CASSSENTGELFF,TRBJ2-2,TRBV6-6,-
CASSQATGDGGGYTF,TRBJ1-2,TRBV4-2,few